This T cell receptor beta chain was identified during a study of cytomegalovirus exposure and HLA in healthy donors. Study-wide context: For the approximately 400 genotyped donors, over 80% fell within the Caucasian-associated ancestry cluster.

Study findings and constraints: CMV antigen specificity of a few CMV-associated chains was confirmed in vitro. A later analysis linked a missense DCLRE1C variant to TCR beta V- and J-gene trimming. Highly shared variants forming one cluster were likely a sequencing artifact.

V was cut by 1 base and J by 4 bases, with 15 bases left in between. The CDR3 loop spans 16 amino acids. Germline lookup yields CDR1 MNHEY and CDR2 SMNVEV (reference sequence). It was with 60 Vbeta and 13 Jbeta primers that the PCR ran. Generated by immunoSEQ multiplex PCR, the TCRdb table keeps only in-frame clones and is missing some. In the table there are 100,000 or so clones, 83% of which are singletons. As concerns this clone: The antigen remains undetermined.

Sequencing was done on a sample of PBMCs. The TCR sequence derives from a man in his late teens or twenties in good health and CMV-seronegative. This chain uses TRBV27 with TRBJ2-3; tentative D call: TRBD2 (5 bases). CDR3 in amino acids: CASSLLAGPGSDTQYF. Here the CDR3 DNA reads TGTGCCAGCAGTTTATTGGCCGGCCCGGGGTCAGATACGCAGTATTTT.